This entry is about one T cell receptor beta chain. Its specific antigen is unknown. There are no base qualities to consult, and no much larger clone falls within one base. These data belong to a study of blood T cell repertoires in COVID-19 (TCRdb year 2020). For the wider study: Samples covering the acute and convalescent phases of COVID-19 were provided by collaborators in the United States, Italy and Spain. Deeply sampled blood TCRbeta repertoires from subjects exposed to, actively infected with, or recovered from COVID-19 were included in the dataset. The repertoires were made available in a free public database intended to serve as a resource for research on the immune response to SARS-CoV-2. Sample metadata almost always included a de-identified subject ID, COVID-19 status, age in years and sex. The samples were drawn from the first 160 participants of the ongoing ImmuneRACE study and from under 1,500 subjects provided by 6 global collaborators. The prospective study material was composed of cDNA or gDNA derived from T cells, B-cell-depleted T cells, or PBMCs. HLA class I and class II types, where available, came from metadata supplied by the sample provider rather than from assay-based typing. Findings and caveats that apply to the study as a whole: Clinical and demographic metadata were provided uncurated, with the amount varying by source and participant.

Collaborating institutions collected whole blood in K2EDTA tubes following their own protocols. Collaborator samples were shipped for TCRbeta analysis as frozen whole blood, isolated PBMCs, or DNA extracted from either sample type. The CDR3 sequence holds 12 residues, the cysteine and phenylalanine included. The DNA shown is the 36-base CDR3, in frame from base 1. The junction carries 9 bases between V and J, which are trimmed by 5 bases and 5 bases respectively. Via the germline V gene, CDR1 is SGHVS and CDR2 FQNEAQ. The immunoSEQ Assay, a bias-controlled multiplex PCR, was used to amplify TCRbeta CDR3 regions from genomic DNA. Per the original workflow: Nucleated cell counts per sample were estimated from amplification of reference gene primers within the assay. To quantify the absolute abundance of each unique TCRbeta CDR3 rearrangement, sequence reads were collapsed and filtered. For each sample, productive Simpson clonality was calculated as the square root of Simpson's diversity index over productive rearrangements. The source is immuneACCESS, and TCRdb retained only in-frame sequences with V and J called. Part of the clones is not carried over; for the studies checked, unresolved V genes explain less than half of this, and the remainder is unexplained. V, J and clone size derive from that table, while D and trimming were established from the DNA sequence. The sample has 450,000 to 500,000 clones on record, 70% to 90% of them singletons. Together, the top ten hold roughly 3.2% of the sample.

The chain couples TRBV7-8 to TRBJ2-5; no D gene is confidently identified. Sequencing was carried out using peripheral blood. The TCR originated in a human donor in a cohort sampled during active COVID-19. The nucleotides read TGTGCCAGCAGCCCTTCCGCGGAGACCCAGTACTTC. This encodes CASSPSAETQYF.